This T cell receptor (beta chain) was recovered during a study of shared clonotypes between healthy human individuals. This clone was seen once. Trimming stripped 0 bases from V and 1 base from J, with 9 bases between. This CDR3 contains 15 residues. Germline V CDR1 and CDR2: ENHRY, SYGVKD. Within Nashville, Tennessee resided all donors, each a Caucasian adult. Sequencing was performed with immunoSEQ multiplex PCR; in TCRdb, only in-frame clones are kept and a portion is missing. The data contain 1.6 million or so clones, approximately 98.5% of them seen just once; the ten biggest clones take up roughly 0.35%.

This chain joins TRBV10-3 and TRBJ1-2, with D unclear. This sequence originates from a man between 25 and 39 years old in good health. The sample was naive CD4+ T cells sorted from blood. The subset was: CD45RA+ positively selected. CDR3 sequence reads: CAISESIGDNYGYTF. The CDR3 DNA sequence: TGTGCCATCAGTGAGTCGATAGGAGATAACTATGGCTACACCTTC.